This paragraph covers one T cell receptor (beta chain) sequence. Antigen specificity is unknown. The data stem from a study of identical twins. Study-level findings and limits: The more abundant beta clonotypes in cord blood had fewer insertions, and memory repertoires did not show this. The same donors were not followed; conclusions instead depended on cross-sectional statistical analysis.

CDR1 is LNHDA and CDR2 is SQIVND in the germline V gene (reference sequence). CDR3 length equals 16 residues. With 7 bases clipped from V and 0 bases from J, the junction kept 6 bases outside the gene matches. Template switching introduced a universal primer site, and the cDNA bore unique molecular identifiers. TCRdb processed the 5' RACE reads anew with MiXCR; each CDR3 protein has one entry. Found here are 1.5 million to 2 million distinct CDR3 sequences, about 30% of them singletons; the top ten hold around 0.25%. The chain has TRBV19 and TRBJ1-6, with 7 bases lining up with TRBD1. The receptor's source is a newborn girl in good health. Sequencing was performed on cord blood. The CDR3 here is CASTPDRSSYNSPLHF. The DNA of the CDR3 is TGTGCCAGTACCCCGGACAGGAGCTCCTATAATTCACCCCTCCACTTT.